The TCR beta chain under discussion was sequenced for a study of post-analysis software for immune sequencing data. Study conclusions and caveats: With TRBV5-6, TRBV5-1 and TRBV20-1 included, about five TRBV segments were more frequent in patients than in controls.

Each TCR beta cDNA library carried unique molecular identifiers. Using its own MiXCR run on the PCR reads, TCRdb lists one record per CDR3 protein. The data show roughly 800,000 distinct CDR3 sequences, roughly 30% seen once. The CDR3 is 15 residues long. Germline CDR1 is MNHEY and CDR2 is SVGAGI. As regards this clonotype: The antigen is undetermined. At one boundary the junction diverges from the germline segment, which might be a read error.

The sequenced sample was blood. The receptor was isolated from a girl aged 10 to 17 with multiple sclerosis. The rearrangement uses TRBV6-5 and TRBJ1-6, with D perhaps matching TRBD1 (5 bases). CDR3 coding DNA: TGTGCCAGCAGTGGGCAGGGTAGTGGGGATTCACCCCTCTACTTT. It is translated as CASSGQGSGDSPLYF.